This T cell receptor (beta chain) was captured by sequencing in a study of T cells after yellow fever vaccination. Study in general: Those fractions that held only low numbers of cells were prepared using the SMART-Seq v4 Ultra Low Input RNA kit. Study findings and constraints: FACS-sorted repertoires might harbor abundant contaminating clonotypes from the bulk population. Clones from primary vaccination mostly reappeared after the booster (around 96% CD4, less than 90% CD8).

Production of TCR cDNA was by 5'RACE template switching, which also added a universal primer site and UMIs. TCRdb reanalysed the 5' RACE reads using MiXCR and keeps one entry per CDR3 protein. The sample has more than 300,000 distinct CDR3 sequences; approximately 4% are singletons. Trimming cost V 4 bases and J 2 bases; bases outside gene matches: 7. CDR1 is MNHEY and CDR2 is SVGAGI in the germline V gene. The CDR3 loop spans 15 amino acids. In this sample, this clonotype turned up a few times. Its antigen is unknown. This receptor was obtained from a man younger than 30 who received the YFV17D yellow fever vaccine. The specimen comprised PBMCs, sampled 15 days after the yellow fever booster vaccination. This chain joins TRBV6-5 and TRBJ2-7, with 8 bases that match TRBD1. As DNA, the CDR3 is TGTGCCAGCAGTTTAATGGGACAGGTCCCCTACGAGCAGTACTTC. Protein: CASSLMGQVPYEQYF.